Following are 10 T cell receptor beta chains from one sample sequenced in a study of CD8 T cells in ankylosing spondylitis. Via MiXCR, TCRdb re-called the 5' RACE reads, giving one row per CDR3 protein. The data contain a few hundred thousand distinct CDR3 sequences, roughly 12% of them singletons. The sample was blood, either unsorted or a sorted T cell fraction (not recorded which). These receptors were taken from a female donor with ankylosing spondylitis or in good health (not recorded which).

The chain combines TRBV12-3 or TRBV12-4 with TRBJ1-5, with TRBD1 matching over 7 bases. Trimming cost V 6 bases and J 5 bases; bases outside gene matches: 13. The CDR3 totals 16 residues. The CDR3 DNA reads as TGTGCCAGCAGCCCCTATGCGCACAGGGGAGATCAGCCCCAGCATTTT. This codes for CASSPYAHRGDQPQHF.

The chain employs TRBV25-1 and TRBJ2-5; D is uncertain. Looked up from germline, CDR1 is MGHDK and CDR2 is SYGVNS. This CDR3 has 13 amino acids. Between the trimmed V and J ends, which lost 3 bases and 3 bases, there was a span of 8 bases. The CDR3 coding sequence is TGTGCCAGCAGTGACATAGCAGAAGAGACCCAGTACTTC. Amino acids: CASSDIAEETQYF.

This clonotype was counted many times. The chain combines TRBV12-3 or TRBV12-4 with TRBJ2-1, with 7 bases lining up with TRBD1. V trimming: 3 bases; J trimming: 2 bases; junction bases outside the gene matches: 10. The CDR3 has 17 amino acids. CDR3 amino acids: CASSFLPRGRTYNEQFF. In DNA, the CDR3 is TGTGCCAGCAGTTTTCTGCCTAGGGGGCGGACCTACAATGAGCAGTTCTTC.

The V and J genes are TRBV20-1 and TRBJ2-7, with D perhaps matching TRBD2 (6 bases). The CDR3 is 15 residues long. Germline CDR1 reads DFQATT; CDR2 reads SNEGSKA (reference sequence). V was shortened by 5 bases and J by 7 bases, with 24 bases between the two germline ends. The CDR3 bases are TGCAGTGCTCTTGCCCCGGGACTCAACCTGCGGGAGCAGTACTTC. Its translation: CSALAPGLNLREQYF.

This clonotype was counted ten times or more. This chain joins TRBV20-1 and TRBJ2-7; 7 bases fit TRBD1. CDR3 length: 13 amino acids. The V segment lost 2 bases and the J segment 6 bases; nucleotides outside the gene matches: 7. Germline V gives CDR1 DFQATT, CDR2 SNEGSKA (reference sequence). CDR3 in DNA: TGCAGTGCTAGAAGACAGGGACGTTCCGAGCAGTACTTC. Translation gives CSARRQGRSEQYF.

DNA of the CDR3: TGTGCCAGCAGTCAGGGTCTTGGGGCCAACGTCCTGACTTTC. Translated: CASSQGLGANVLTF. The chain has TRBV28 and TRBJ2-6; possible D gene TRBD1, 5 bases. V lost 5 bases and J lost 3, with 8 bases in between. This CDR3 region has 14 residues. CDR1 is MDHEN, CDR2 SYDVKM, per germline. Using reference TRBV28 and TRBJ2-6 for the parts outside the CDR3, the full variable domain is DVKVTQSSRYLVKRTGEKVFLECVQDMDHENMFWYRQDPGLGLRLIYFSYDVKMKEKGDIPEGYSVSREKKERFSLILESASTNQTSMYLCASSQGLGANVLTFGAGSRLTVL.

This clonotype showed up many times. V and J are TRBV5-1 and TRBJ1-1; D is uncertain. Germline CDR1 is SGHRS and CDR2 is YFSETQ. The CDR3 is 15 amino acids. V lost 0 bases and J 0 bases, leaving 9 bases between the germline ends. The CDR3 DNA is TGCGCCAGCAGCTTGGATGGACGTATGAACACTGAAGCTTTCTTT. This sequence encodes CASSLDGRMNTEAFF.

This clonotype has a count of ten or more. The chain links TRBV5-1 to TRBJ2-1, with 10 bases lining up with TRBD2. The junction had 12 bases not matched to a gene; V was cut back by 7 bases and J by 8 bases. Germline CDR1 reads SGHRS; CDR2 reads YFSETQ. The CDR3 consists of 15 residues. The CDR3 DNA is TGCGCCAGCGGGCGCGGGCTAGCGGGAGATTATGAGCAGTTCTTC. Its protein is CASGRGLAGDYEQFF.

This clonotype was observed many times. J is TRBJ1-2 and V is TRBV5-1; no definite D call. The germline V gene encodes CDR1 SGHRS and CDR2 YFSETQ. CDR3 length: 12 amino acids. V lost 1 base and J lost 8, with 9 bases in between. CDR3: CASSLNVEGYTF. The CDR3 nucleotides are TGCGCCAGCAGCTTGAATGTGGAGGGCTACACCTTC.

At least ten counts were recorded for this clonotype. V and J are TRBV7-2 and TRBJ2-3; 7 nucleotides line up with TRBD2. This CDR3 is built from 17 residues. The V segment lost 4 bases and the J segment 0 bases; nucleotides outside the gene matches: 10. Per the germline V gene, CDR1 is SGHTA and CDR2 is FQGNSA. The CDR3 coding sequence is TGTGCCAGCAGCTCCCCACGCGGGAGTTCTAGCACAGATACGCAGTATTTT. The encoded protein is CASSSPRGSSSTDTQYF.